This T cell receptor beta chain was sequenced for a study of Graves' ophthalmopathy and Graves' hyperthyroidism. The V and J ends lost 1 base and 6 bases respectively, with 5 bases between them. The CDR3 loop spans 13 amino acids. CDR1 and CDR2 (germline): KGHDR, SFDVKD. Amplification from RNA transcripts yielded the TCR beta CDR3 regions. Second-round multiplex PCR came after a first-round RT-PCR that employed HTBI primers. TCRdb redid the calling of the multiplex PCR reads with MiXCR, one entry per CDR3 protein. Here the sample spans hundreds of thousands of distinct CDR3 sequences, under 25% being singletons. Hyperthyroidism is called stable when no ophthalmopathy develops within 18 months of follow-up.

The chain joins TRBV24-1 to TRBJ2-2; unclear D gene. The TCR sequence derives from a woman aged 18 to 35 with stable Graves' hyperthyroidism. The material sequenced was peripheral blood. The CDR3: CATSDFNPGELFF. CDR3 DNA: TGTGCCACCAGTGATTTTAATCCCGGGGAGCTGTTTTTT.